The 31 T cell receptor beta chains below come from one sample, sequenced in a study of T-cell memory formation after mild COVID-19. From the 5' RACE reads, TCRdb called clonotypes with MiXCR, one entry per CDR3 protein. The sample shows around 310,000 distinct CDR3 sequences, around an eighth of them seen only once. Specimen: PBMCs or a T cell subset sorted from them (not recorded which). The receptors here all came from a man in his late teens or twenties who had mild COVID-19 (a few samples of this study predate the infection). Cell type and time point are not known.

This chain connects TRBV6-2 or TRBV6-3 to TRBJ2-1, with D perhaps matching TRBD1 (5 bases). Trimming shortened V by 5 bases and J by 8 bases, and 13 bases separated the two germline ends. The CDR3 spans 13 residues. Germline V gene data show CDR1 as MNHEY and CDR2 as SVGEGT. Written as DNA, the CDR3 is TGTGCCAGCAGTCCCAGGGCCGTGGATGAGCAGTTCTTC. Its protein is CASSPRAVDEQFF.

This clonotype was counted only a few times. The rearrangement joins TRBV6-1 to TRBJ2-3; maybe TRBD2 (5 bases). Trimming stripped 4 bases from V and 2 bases from J, with 10 bases between. CDR1 is MNHNS, CDR2 SASEGT, per germline. This CDR3 is 14 amino acids long. For the CDR3, the DNA is TGTGCCAGCAGTGGATCGGGAAACACAGATACGCAGTATTTT. This gives the protein CASSGSGNTDTQYF.

This clonotype has just a few counts. V gene TRBV25-1 combines with J gene TRBJ1-6; 8 nucleotides line up with TRBD1. This CDR3 is built from 14 residues. Trimming removed 7 bases from V and 11 bases from J; junction bases left unmatched: 10. The V gene's germline CDR1 is MGHDK and CDR2 SYGVNS. The CDR3 nucleotides read TGTGCCAGCACCGGAAGGACAGGGAGGCCACCCCTCCACTTT. Residues: CASTGRTGRPPLHF. The full variable domain, rest sourced from reference TRBV25-1 and TRBJ1-6, is EADIYQTPRYLVIGTGKKITLECSQTMGHDKMYWYQQDPGMELHLIHYSYGVNSTEKGDLSSESTVSRIRTEHFPLTLESARPSHTSQYLCASTGRTGRPPLHFGNGTRLTVT.

This clonotype was seen repeatedly, ten times or more. The chain joins TRBV28 to TRBJ2-5; the D is unclear. CDR1 is MDHEN, CDR2 SYDVKM, per germline. The CDR3 has 13 residues. Trimming left V 5 bases short and J 4 bases short, with 11 bases between. The CDR3 is CASSTPASETQYF. For the CDR3, the DNA is TGTGCCAGCAGTACACCGGCTTCAGAGACCCAGTACTTC.

This clonotype was seen many times. V and J are TRBV5-4 and TRBJ1-6, with TRBD1 as a possible D gene (5 bases). V was pared by 5 bases and J by 8 bases, with 14 bases between. This CDR3 has 14 amino acids. Germline V lookup: CDR1 SGHNT, CDR2 YYREEE (reference sequence). CDR3 in DNA: TGTGCCAGCAGTTCTCAGGTGGGACATTCACCCCTCCACTTT. It yields the protein CASSSQVGHSPLHF.

This chain connects TRBV5-1 to TRBJ2-7, with 7 bases lining up with TRBD2. This CDR3 region has 16 residues. Germline CDR1 reads SGHRS; CDR2 reads YFSETQ. Trimming cost V 0 bases and J 6 bases; bases outside gene matches: 12. CDR3 in amino acids: CASSLEVASGSSEQYF. The CDR3, as DNA: TGCGCCAGCAGCTTGGAAGTTGCTAGCGGTTCGTCCGAGCAGTACTTC.

The V gene is TRBV7-9, the J gene TRBJ1-4; no firm D call. From germline, CDR1 is SEHNR and CDR2 FQNEAQ (reference sequence). This CDR3 region has 14 residues. The V and J ends lost 1 base and 5 bases respectively, with 8 bases between them. CDR3 DNA sequence: TGTGCCAGCAGCTTAGGGCAGGAGAATGAAAAACTGTTTTTT. The encoded protein is CASSLGQENEKLFF. Drawing the rest from reference TRBV7-9 and TRBJ1-4, the complete variable domain is DTGVSQNPRHKITKRGQNVTFRCDPISEHNRLYWYRQTLGQGPEFLTYFQNEAQLEKSRLLSDRFSAERPKGSFSTLEIQRTEQGDSAMYLCASSLGQENEKLFFGSGTQLSVL.

V usage is TRBV11-2 and J usage is TRBJ2-1, with TRBD2 matching 8 bases. Looked up from germline, CDR1 is SGHAT and CDR2 is FQNNGV. This CDR3 comprises 20 residues. V lost 4 bases, J lost 3 bases, and 20 bases stayed unmatched. The CDR3 region is CASSSPYSSGLATLYNEQFF. CDR3 nucleotides: TGTGCCAGCAGCTCCCCGTATTCTAGCGGGCTAGCCACCCTCTACAATGAGCAGTTCTTC.

This clonotype has more than one count but fewer than ten. V gene TRBV3-1 combines with J gene TRBJ2-5, with 9 bases aligning to TRBD2. Per germline, CDR1 LGHDT and CDR2 YNNKEL (reference sequence). The V segment lost 0 bases and the J segment 5 bases; nucleotides outside the gene matches: 4. CDR3 size: 15 residues. The CDR3 sequence is CASSQDSSGRETQYF. CDR3 DNA: TGTGCCAGCAGCCAAGATTCGAGCGGGAGGGAGACCCAGTACTTC.

The V gene is TRBV11-1, the J gene TRBJ2-7; D might be TRBD1 (6 bases). V shed 5 bases and J shed 2 bases, with 10 bases lying between them. There are 13 residues in the CDR3. Germline values: CDR1 SGHAT, CDR2 FQDESV (reference sequence). CDR3 sequence reads: CASSHDRTYEQYV. CDR3 nucleotides: TGTGCCAGCAGCCACGACAGGACCTACGAGCAGTACGTC.

J is TRBJ1-1 and V is TRBV7-3; TRBD1 matches 7 bases. Germline CDR1 reads SGHTA; CDR2 reads FQGTGA. The junction had 4 bases not matched to a gene; V was cut back by 5 bases and J by 1 base. The CDR3 sequence is 14 residues long. CDR3 amino acids: CASSQDRKNTEAFF. The CDR3 DNA sequence: TGTGCCAGCAGCCAGGACAGGAAGAACACTGAAGCTTTCTTT.

The table lists this clonotype with a few counts. V gene TRBV7-6 combines with J gene TRBJ2-7; 10 bases map to TRBD1. Germline values: CDR1 SGHVS, CDR2 FNYEAQ. The CDR3 sequence is 15 residues long. Unmatched junction bases numbered 4, after V lost 3 bases and J lost 2 bases. CDR3 amino acids: CASSLAGTGAYEQYF. In DNA, the CDR3 is TGTGCCAGCAGCTTGGCCGGGACAGGGGCCTACGAGCAGTACTTC.

This chain uses TRBV7-9 with TRBJ1-2; 8 nucleotides match TRBD1. V lost 5 bases, J lost 8 bases, and 4 bases stayed unmatched. Germline V CDR1 and CDR2: SEHNR, FQNEAQ (reference sequence). This CDR3 region has 12 residues. DNA of the CDR3: TGTGCCAGCAGCAGGACAGGGATCGGCTACACCTTC. Translating gives CASSRTGIGYTF.

This clonotype turned up a few times. V and J are TRBV6-2 or TRBV6-3 and TRBJ2-7; 9 bases are a match to TRBD2. Germline V gene data show CDR1 as MNHEY and CDR2 as SVGEGT. The CDR3 extends over 15 amino acids. The V segment lost 2 bases and the J segment 4 bases; nucleotides outside the gene matches: 6. This chain's CDR3 is CASSYVRGGRYEQYV. The CDR3 DNA reads as TGTGCCAGCAGTTACGTGCGGGGGGGCCGTTACGAGCAGTACGTC.

This clonotype was recorded a few times. The chain joins TRBV5-1 to TRBJ2-6, with D maybe TRBD1 (6 bases). Looked up from germline, CDR1 is SGHRS and CDR2 is YFSETQ. The CDR3 is 16 residues long. Between the trimmed V and J ends, which lost 0 bases and 0 bases, there was a span of 7 bases. CDR3 sequence reads: CASSLVQGSGANVLTF. The CDR3 coding sequence is TGCGCCAGCAGCTTGGTACAGGGCTCTGGGGCCAACGTCCTGACTTTC.

This clonotype was detected only a few times. J is TRBJ2-7 and V is TRBV7-8, with D maybe TRBD1 (5 bases). There are 14 residues in the CDR3. Germline loops: CDR1 SGHVS, CDR2 FQNEAQ. V gave up 3 bases and J gave up 4 bases, with 13 bases separating them. The CDR3, as DNA: TGTGCCAGCAGCTTGGGGCATTCCAATTACGAGCAGTACGTC. Translation: CASSLGHSNYEQYV.

The chain couples TRBV5-4 to TRBJ2-1, with D uncertain. Trimming stripped 4 bases from V and 8 bases from J, with 13 bases between. The CDR3 covers 13 residues. Germline V gives CDR1 SGHNT, CDR2 YYREEE (reference sequence). The CDR3 DNA sequence: TGTGCCAGCAGCCCAACCTCGGCGTATGAGCAGTTCTTC. Protein sequence: CASSPTSAYEQFF.

The J gene is TRBJ2-2, the V gene TRBV29-1; D is possibly TRBD1 (5 bases). Per the germline V gene, CDR1 is SQVTM and CDR2 is ANQGSEA. The CDR3 consists of 13 residues. Trimming removed 4 bases at V and 3 bases at J, with 9 bases between. The CDR3 region has the DNA TGCAGCGTTGCCACAGGAGACACCGGGGAGCTGTTTTTT. Translating it yields CSVATGDTGELFF.

Here the CDR3 reads CASSLSQGRDGYTF. As DNA, the CDR3 is TGTGCCAGCAGCTTATCTCAGGGGAGGGATGGCTACACCTTC. This chain connects TRBV11-2 to TRBJ1-2; a weak D match, TRBD1 (6 bases). Germline CDR1 SGHAT, CDR2 FQNNGV. V lost 2 bases and J lost 6, with 13 bases in between. This CDR3 has 14 amino acids.

This clonotype was seen many times. J is TRBJ1-1 and V is TRBV14; TRBD1 is a possible D gene (5 bases). With 0 bases removed from V and 5 bases from J, the gap between germline ends came to 13 bases. The CDR3 contains 15 residues. Germline V lookup: CDR1 SGHDN, CDR2 FVKESK. The CDR3 region is CASSQDGAGWTEAFF. In DNA form, the CDR3 reads TGTGCCAGCAGCCAAGATGGGGCAGGGTGGACTGAAGCTTTCTTT. The full variable domain, rest sourced from reference TRBV14 and TRBJ1-1, is EAGVTQFPSHSVIEKGQTVTLRCDPISGHDNLYWYRRVMGKEIKFLLHFVKESKQDESGMPNNRFLAERTGGTYSTLKVQPAELEDSGVYFCASSQDGAGWTEAFFGQGTRLTVV.

This clonotype was picked up many times. The chain is built from TRBV6-6 and TRBJ2-5, with TRBD2 identical over 11 bases. V shed 4 bases and J 0 bases; nucleotides not matched to a gene: 1. In germline, CDR1 is MNHNY, CDR2 SVGAGI (reference sequence). CDR3 length: 15 residues. In nucleotides, the CDR3 is TGTGCCAGCAGTTCGACTAGCGGGGACCAAGAGACCCAGTACTTC. Its translation: CASSSTSGDQETQYF.

V usage is TRBV12-3 or TRBV12-4 and J usage is TRBJ2-7; tentative D call: TRBD2 (6 bases). The CDR3 runs to 14 residues. V lost 3 bases and J 4 bases, leaving 13 bases between the germline ends. CDR3 in amino acids: CASSLGPEGYEQYV. Written as DNA, the CDR3 is TGTGCCAGCAGTTTGGGACCGGAGGGGTACGAGCAGTACGTC.

The chain recombines TRBV18 with TRBJ2-5; D unresolved. The CDR3 extends over 13 amino acids. From germline, CDR1 is KGHSH and CDR2 LQKENI. V was cut by 6 bases and J by 5 bases, with 13 bases left in between. The CDR3 sequence is CASSLVVGETQYF. The CDR3 DNA follows: TGTGCCAGCTCCTTGGTCGTCGGGGAGACCCAGTACTTC.

The chain employs TRBV3-1 and TRBJ2-6, with D possibly called TRBD1 or TRBD2 (5 bases each). The CDR3 loop spans 17 amino acids. V was shortened by 8 bases and J by 0 bases, with 17 bases between the two germline ends. Germline CDR1 reads LGHDT; CDR2 reads YNNKEL (reference sequence). The CDR3 DNA follows: TGTGCCAGCGGAGACCGGGACGTCCACTCTGGGGCCAACGTCCTGACTTTC. Translating it yields CASGDRDVHSGANVLTF.

This clonotype was counted only a few times. The CDR3 bases are TGTGCCAGCAGATTGGACTTGGACTATGGCTACACCTTC. It translates to CASRLDLDYGYTF. The chain is built from TRBV6-1 and TRBJ1-2; D is unresolved. Germline V CDR1 and CDR2: MNHNS, SASEGT. Trimming removed 6 bases from V and 3 bases from J, with 11 bases in between. The CDR3 runs 13 residues.

This clonotype has only a few counts. For the CDR3, the DNA is TGTGCCAGCAGCCAAGATCCCCAGACACCCTATGGCTACACCTTC. Its protein product is CASSQDPQTPYGYTF. This chain links TRBV4-2 with TRBJ1-2; D unresolved. Trimming pared 0 bases from V and 4 bases from J, leaving 12 bases between. This CDR3 is 15 amino acids long. Looked up from germline, CDR1 is LGHNA and CDR2 is YNFKEQ.

This clonotype was picked up many times. The J gene is TRBJ2-1, the V gene TRBV6-5; 11 nucleotides line up with TRBD2. The V gene's germline CDR1 is MNHEY and CDR2 SVGAGI. Trimming removed 7 bases from V and 0 bases from J; junction bases left unmatched: 5. This CDR3 is built from 16 residues. The CDR3 loop is CASKIAGGSSYNEQFF. The CDR3 DNA is TGTGCCAGCAAAATAGCGGGGGGGAGCTCCTACAATGAGCAGTTCTTC.

The J gene is TRBJ2-1, the V gene TRBV6-2 or TRBV6-3; D is unresolved. Germline CDR1 and CDR2: MNHEY and SVGEGT. With 6 bases removed from V and 12 bases from J, the gap between germline ends came to 9 bases. CDR3 length equals 10 residues. The CDR3 coding sequence is TGTGCCAGCAGAGGGTTGTGGCAGTTCTTC. Protein: CASRGLWQFF.

The chain joins TRBV7-9 to TRBJ2-1, with unresolved D. The germline V and J ends were trimmed by 1 base and 6 bases, with 7 bases remaining between them. The CDR3 sequence is 13 residues long. The germline CDR1 and CDR2 sequences are SEHNR and FQNEAQ (reference sequence). The CDR3 sequence: CASSLGAVNEQFF. DNA for the CDR3: TGTGCCAGCAGCTTAGGGGCGGTCAATGAGCAGTTCTTC.

At least ten counts were recorded for this clonotype. V is TRBV6-2 or TRBV6-3 and J is TRBJ2-7, with no clear D. V was cut by 6 bases and J by 2 bases, with 5 bases left in between. The CDR3 runs 11 residues. Germline-derived CDR1 and CDR2 are MNHEY and SVGEGT. CDR3 in DNA: TGTGCCAGCAGCTCGACCTACGAGCAGTACTTC. Translating it yields CASSSTYEQYF.

The V call is TRBV5-1, the J call TRBJ2-2; perhaps TRBD2 as D (6 bases). CDR3 size: 14 residues. Germline values: CDR1 SGHRS, CDR2 YFSETQ. The ends were cut back, 0 bases at V and 6 bases at J, with 9 bases in the middle. CDR3 protein: CASSLDTSPGELFF. The CDR3, as DNA: TGCGCCAGCAGCTTGGACACTAGCCCCGGGGAGCTGTTTTTT.